This T cell receptor beta chain stems from a study of cytomegalovirus exposure and HLA in healthy donors. The CDR3 is 16 amino acids. After removal of 4 bases from V and 2 bases from J, the junction contained 4 bases not matched to a gene. CDR1 and CDR2 (germline): SGHRS, YFSETQ. 60 Vbeta and 13 Jbeta primers were used in PCR. TCRdb's table, derived via immunoSEQ multiplex PCR, lists solely in-frame clones and lacks some. The sample yields some 130,000 clones, around 80% seen once. Study-level findings and limits: Investigators reported under 200 TCR beta chains as tied to cytomegalovirus. Reportedly, cytomegalovirus status was diagnosed with high sensitivity and specificity. A few CMV-associated chains were confirmed in vitro to be specific for CMV antigens.

This clone was picked up one time. Its cognate antigen is unknown. The chain is built from TRBV5-1 and TRBJ2-5; 14 positions agree with TRBD2. Sequencing was carried out using PBMCs. The origin of this receptor is a man in his thirties or forties in good health. CDR3 protein: CASSPGLAGAQETQYF. In DNA form, the CDR3 reads TGCGCCAGCAGCCCGGGACTAGCGGGAGCTCAAGAGACCCAGTACTTC.